This TCR beta chain was obtained from a study of naive and memory T cell subsets. Treatment: skin biopsy from PPD injection site in Mantoux-positive individual. A UMI-containing oligonucleotide was joined by 3' ligation to the TCR cDNA template. V lost 5 bases, J lost 8 bases, and 10 bases lay in between. This CDR3 has 12 residues. Per germline, CDR1 SNHLY and CDR2 FYNNEI. This clonotype was seen ten or more times. Ligated cDNA underwent four rounds of PCR with nested alpha and beta constant region primers and SP2. TCRdb re-called the UMI-ligation and nested PCR reads with MiXCR, one entry per CDR3 protein. Of about 30,000 distinct CDR3 sequences detected, about 6.9% appear once; the ten largest clones hold roughly 3.3%.

Sample: skin, taken from a tuberculin skin test site. The chain has TRBV2 and TRBJ1-3; perhaps TRBD1 as D (5 bases). The clonotype was recovered from an adult in good health. The CDR3 nucleotides read TGTGCCAGCAGTCCTGAGGGGTACACCATATATTTT. It translates to CASSPEGYTIYF.